Below are 10 T cell receptor beta chains sequenced from a single sample in a study of T cells in Graves' hyperthyroidism and ophthalmopathy (dated by TCRdb to between 2018 and 2021). The library was made by multiplex PCR. TCRdb lists the instrument as Illumina HiSeq 2000. Amplification of TCR beta CDR3 regions was carried out from RNA transcripts. The TCR CDR3 was subjected to a first round of RT-PCR using the HTBI primer set and the Qiagen OneStep RT-PCR kit. TCRdb trimmed public reads at Q25 via fastp, called clones via MiXCR and kept in-frame beta chains. All rows with the same CDR3 protein become a single entry with the most common DNA and genes. This sample has some 270,000 distinct CDR3 sequences in its table, and roughly 13% of those were observed once. Roughly 7.7% of the sample lies in the top ten. What was sequenced was blood. These receptors were obtained from a woman in her forties with Graves' hyperthyroidism.

The J gene is TRBJ1-1, the V gene TRBV5-4; tentatively, D is TRBD1 (5 bases). The germline CDR1 and CDR2 sequences are SGHNT and YYREEE (reference sequence). Trimming left V 4 bases short and J 1 base short, with 14 bases between. The CDR3 covers 15 residues. The CDR3 DNA reads as TGTGCCAGCAGCCCGAATCTCGACAGGAACACTGAAGCTTTCTTT. This codes for CASSPNLDRNTEAFF.

There are many counts of this clonotype. This sequence joins TRBV3-1 and TRBJ2-1; TRBD2 agrees at 7 bases. CDR3 length: 15 residues. V was pared by 6 bases and J by 8 bases, with 13 bases of the junction left unmatched. CDR1 LGHDT and CDR2 YNNKEL come from the germline V gene (reference sequence). For the CDR3, the DNA is TGTGCCAGCAGTCTCGGACTAGGACAAGTCTATGAGCAGTTCTTC. It is translated as CASSLGLGQVYEQFF.

This clonotype occurred many times. The chain joins TRBV7-9 to TRBJ2-7; D might be TRBD2 (6 bases). V lost 1 base, J lost 2 bases, and 18 bases lay in between. Germline V gene lookup returns CDR1 SEHNR and CDR2 FQNEAQ (reference sequence). The CDR3 has 17 residues. The DNA for the CDR3 is TGTGCCAGCAGCTTAGTTGAAGGAGGGCTTCGGGCCTACGAGCAGTACTTC. Its translation is CASSLVEGGLRAYEQYF.

The chain uses TRBV7-3 and TRBJ2-1; D is possibly TRBD1 (5 bases). V gave up 3 bases and J gave up 8 bases, with 14 bases separating them. Germline-derived CDR1 and CDR2 are SGHTA and FQGTGA. The CDR3 consists of 14 residues. The CDR3 loop is CASSLTYRLDEQFF. The CDR3 coding sequence is TGTGCCAGCAGCTTGACCTACAGGCTCGATGAGCAGTTCTTC.

The rearrangement joins TRBV10-3 to TRBJ1-4; no reliable D call. V was cut by 4 bases and J by 6 bases, with 9 bases left in between. This CDR3 comprises 13 residues. Germline V gene lookup returns CDR1 ENHRY and CDR2 SYGVKD. In DNA, the CDR3 is TGTGCCATCAGTGGAGGATATGATGAAAAACTGTTTTTT. It codes for CAISGGYDEKLFF.

This clonotype was recorded many times. V gene TRBV15 combines with J gene TRBJ1-2; D may be TRBD1 (6 bases). Per the germline V gene, CDR1 is LNHNV and CDR2 is YYDKDF (reference sequence). This CDR3 has 16 amino acids. The germline V and J ends were trimmed by 0 bases and 4 bases, with 15 bases remaining between them. The CDR3 sequence: CATSRDRRGTGYGYTF. In nucleotides, the CDR3 is TGTGCCACCAGCAGAGATCGAAGGGGGACTGGCTATGGCTACACCTTC.

This clonotype was recorded many times. V gene TRBV12-3 or TRBV12-4 combines with J gene TRBJ2-1; D call uncertain. CDR3 length: 14 residues. The V and J ends lost 3 bases and 9 bases respectively, with 15 bases between them. The CDR3 loop is CASSFGQPRSEQFF. CDR3 coding DNA: TGTGCCAGCAGTTTCGGGCAACCCAGGAGTGAGCAGTTCTTC.

This clonotype has ten or more counts. This chain joins TRBV6-1 and TRBJ2-1; D remains ambiguous. Trimming shortened V by 5 bases and J by 8 bases, and 13 bases separated the two germline ends. Germline loops: CDR1 MNHNS, CDR2 SASEGT. This CDR3 has 13 residues. The CDR3 here is CASSSPPLDEQFF. The CDR3 DNA is TGTGCCAGCAGTTCCCCACCACTGGATGAGCAGTTCTTC.

This clonotype was seen ten or more times. The chain recombines TRBV20-1 with TRBJ2-4; 7 bases align to TRBD1. With 8 bases clipped from V and 8 bases from J, the junction kept 12 bases outside the gene matches. From germline, CDR1 is DFQATT and CDR2 SNEGSKA (reference sequence). The CDR3 has 13 residues. In DNA, the CDR3 is TGCAGTCCGAGAGGTGGGGACAGCGACATTCAGTACTTC. This sequence encodes CSPRGGDSDIQYF.

This clonotype was counted at least ten times. This chain links TRBV24-1 with TRBJ2-1; unclear D gene. The CDR3 spans 15 residues. The germline CDR1 and CDR2 sequences are KGHDR and SFDVKD. The V end was cut by 0 bases, the J end by 5 bases, with 10 bases between. The CDR3 nucleotides read TGTGCCACCAGTGATTTGGGTACAGATAACAATGAGCAGTTCTTC. Translation: CATSDLGTDNNEQFF.